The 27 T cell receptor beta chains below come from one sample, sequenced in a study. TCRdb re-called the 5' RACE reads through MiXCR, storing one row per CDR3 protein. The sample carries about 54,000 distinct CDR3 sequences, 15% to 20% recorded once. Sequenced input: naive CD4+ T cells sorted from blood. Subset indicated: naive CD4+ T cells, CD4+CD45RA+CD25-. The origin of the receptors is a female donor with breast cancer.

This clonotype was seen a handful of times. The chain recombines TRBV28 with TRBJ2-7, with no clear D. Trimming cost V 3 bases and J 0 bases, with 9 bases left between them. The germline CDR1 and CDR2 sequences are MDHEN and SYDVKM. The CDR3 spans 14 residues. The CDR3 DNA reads TGTGCCAGCAGTTTCCAGGTGTCCTCCTACGAGCAGTACTTC. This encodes CASSFQVSSYEQYF.

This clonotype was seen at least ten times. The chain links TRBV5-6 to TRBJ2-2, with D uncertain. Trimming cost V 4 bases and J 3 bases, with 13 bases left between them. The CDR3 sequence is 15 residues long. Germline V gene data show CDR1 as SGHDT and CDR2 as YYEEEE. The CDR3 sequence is CASSKQDLHTGELFF. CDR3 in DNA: TGTGCCAGCAGCAAACAAGATCTTCACACCGGGGAGCTGTTTTTT.

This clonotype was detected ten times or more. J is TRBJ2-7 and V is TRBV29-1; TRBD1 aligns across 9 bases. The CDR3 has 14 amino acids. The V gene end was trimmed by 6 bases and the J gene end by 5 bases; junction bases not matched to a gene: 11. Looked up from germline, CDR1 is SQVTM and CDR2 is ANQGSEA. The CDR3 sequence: CSVSPGQGSNEQYF. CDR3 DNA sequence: TGCAGCGTATCCCCGGGACAGGGTTCCAACGAGCAGTACTTC.

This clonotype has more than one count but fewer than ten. In DNA form, the CDR3 reads TGTGCCAGCAGTGACCCGACACAAAAGGGGTATGGCTACACCTTC. Encoded protein: CASSDPTQKGYGYTF. The J gene is TRBJ1-2, the V gene TRBV6-2 or TRBV6-3; TRBD1 might be the D (5 bases). The CDR3 spans 15 residues. V gave up 5 bases and J gave up 5 bases, with 18 bases separating them. Germline CDR1 is MNHEY and CDR2 is SVGEGT.

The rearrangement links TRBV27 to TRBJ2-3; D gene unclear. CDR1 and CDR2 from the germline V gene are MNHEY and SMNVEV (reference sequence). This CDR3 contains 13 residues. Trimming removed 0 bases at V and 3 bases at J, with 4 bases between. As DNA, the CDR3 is TGTGCCAGCAGTTTATCTGTGACAGATACGCAGTATTTT. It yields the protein CASSLSVTDTQYF.

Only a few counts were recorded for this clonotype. As DNA, the CDR3 is TGTGCCAGCAGACGCACAGGGTCGGAGACTGAAGCTTTCTTT. Translating gives CASRRTGSETEAFF. The rearrangement uses TRBV12-3 or TRBV12-4 and TRBJ1-1; perhaps TRBD1 as D (6 bases). The CDR3 length is 14 residues. V lost 6 bases to trimming and J lost 5 bases, with 16 bases between them.

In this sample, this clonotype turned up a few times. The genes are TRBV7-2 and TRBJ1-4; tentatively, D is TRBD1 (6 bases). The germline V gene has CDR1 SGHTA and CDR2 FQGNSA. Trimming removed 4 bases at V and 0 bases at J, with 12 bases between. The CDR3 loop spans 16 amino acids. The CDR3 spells CASSSQTGSTNEKLFF. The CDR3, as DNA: TGTGCCAGCAGCTCCCAGACAGGATCAACTAATGAAAAACTGTTTTTT.

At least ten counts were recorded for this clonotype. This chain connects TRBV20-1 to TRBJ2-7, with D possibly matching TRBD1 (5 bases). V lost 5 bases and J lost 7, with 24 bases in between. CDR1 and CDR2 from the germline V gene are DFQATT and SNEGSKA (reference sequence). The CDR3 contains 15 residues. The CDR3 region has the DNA TGCAGTGCTGCCCCAGGGAATTTGCCCAAGGGGGAGCAGTACTTC. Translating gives CSAAPGNLPKGEQYF.

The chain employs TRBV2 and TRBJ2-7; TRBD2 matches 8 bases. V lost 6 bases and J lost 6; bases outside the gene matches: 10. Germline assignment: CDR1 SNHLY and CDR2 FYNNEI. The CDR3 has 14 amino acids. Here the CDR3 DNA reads TGTGCCAGCAGGGGCGCGGGAGGTGTCGGCGAGCAGTACTTC. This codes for CASRGAGGVGEQYF.

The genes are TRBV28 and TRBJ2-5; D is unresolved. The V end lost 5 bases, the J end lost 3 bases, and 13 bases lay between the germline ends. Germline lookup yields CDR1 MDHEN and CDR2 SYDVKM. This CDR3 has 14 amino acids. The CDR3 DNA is TGTGCCAGCAGTACATACCGGCAAAAAGAGACCCAGTACTTC. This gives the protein CASSTYRQKETQYF.

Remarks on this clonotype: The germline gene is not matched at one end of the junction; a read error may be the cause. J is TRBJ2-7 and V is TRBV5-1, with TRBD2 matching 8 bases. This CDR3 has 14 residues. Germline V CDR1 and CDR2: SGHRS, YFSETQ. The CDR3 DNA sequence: TGCGCCAGCAGCTTGGGCGGGGGGAGCTACGAGCAGCACTTC. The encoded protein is CASSLGGGSYEQHF. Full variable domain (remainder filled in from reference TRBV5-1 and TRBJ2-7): KAGVTQTPRYLIKTRGQQVTLSCSPISGHRSVSWYQQTPGQGLQFLFEYFSETQRNKGNFPGRFSGRQFSNSRSEMNVSTLELGDSALYLCASSLGGGSYEQHFGPGTRLTVT.

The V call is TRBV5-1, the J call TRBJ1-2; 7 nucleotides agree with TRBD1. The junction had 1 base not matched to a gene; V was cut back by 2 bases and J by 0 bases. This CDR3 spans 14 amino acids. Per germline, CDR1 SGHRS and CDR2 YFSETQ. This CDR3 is CASSLTGANYGYTF. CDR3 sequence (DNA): TGCGCCAGCAGCTTAACAGGGGCTAACTATGGCTACACCTTC.

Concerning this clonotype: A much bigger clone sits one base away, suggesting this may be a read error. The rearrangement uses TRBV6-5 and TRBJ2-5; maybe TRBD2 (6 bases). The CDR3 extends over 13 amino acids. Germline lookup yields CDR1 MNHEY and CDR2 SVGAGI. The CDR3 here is CAGSYGGSETQYF. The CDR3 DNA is TGTGCCGGCAGTTACGGGGGATCGGAGACCCAGTACTTC.

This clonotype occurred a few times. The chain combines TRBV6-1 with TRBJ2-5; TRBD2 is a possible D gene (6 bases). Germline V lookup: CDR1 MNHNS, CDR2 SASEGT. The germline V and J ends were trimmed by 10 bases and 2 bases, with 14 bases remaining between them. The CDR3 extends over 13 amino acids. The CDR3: CATRVEGQETQYF. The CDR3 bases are TGTGCCACTCGAGTGGAGGGGCAAGAGACCCAGTACTTC.

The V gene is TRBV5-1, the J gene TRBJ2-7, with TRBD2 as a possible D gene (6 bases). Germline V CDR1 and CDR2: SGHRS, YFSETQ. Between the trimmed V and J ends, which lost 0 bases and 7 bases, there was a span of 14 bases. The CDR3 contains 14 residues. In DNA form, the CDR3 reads TGCGCCAGCAGCTTGGGAGCGGGTAGGGGAGAGCAGTACTTC. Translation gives CASSLGAGRGEQYF. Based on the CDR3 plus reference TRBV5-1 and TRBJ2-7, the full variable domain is KAGVTQTPRYLIKTRGQQVTLSCSPISGHRSVSWYQQTPGQGLQFLFEYFSETQRNKGNFPGRFSGRQFSNSRSEMNVSTLELGDSALYLCASSLGAGRGEQYFGPGTRLTVT.

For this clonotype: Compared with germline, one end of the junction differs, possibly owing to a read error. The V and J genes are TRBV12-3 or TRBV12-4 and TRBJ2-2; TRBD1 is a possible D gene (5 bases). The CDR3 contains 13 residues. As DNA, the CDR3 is TGTGCCATCAGTTCCCAGGGTAACGGGGAGCTGTTTTTT. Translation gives CAISSQGNGELFF.

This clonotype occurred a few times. The CDR3 loop reads CSARGQGPYEQYF. In nucleotides, the CDR3 is TGCAGTGCTCGAGGACAGGGGCCCTACGAGCAGTACTTC. This chain connects TRBV20-1 to TRBJ2-7, with 9 bases fitting TRBD1. V was clipped by 5 bases and J by 2 bases; unmatched bases: 4. The CDR3 is 13 residues long. Germline V gene data show CDR1 as DFQATT and CDR2 as SNEGSKA (reference sequence).

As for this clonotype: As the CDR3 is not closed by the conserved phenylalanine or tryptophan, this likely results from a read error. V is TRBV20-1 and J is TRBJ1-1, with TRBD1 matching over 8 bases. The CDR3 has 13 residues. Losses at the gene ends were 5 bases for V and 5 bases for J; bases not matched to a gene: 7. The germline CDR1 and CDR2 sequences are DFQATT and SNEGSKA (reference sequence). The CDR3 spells CSAQQGGVTEAFY. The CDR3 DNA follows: TGCAGTGCTCAACAGGGGGGGGTTACTGAAGCTTTCTAT.

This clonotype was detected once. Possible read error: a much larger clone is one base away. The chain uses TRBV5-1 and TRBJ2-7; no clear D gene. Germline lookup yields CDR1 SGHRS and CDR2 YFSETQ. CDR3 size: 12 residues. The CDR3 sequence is CASSLGAYEEYF. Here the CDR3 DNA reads TGCGCCAGCAGCTTGGGGGCCTACGAGGAGTACTTC.

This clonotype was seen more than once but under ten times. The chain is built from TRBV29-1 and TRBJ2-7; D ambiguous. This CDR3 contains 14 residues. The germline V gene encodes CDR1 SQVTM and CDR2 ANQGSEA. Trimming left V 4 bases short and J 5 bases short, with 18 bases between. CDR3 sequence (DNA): TGCAGCGTTGTGATAAGTGTATTGGGCCACGAGCAGTACTTC. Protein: CSVVISVLGHEQYF.

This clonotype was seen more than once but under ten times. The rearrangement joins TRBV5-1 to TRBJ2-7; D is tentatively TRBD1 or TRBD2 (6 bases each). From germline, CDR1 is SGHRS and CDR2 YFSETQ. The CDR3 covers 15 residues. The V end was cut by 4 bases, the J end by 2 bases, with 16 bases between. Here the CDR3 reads CASSLGTPGAYEQYF. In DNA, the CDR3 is TGCGCCAGCAGCCTAGGGACTCCAGGGGCCTACGAGCAGTACTTC.

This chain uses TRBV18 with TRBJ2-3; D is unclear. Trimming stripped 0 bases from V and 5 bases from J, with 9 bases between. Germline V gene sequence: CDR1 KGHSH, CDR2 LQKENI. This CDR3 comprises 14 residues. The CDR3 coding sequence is TGTGCCAGCTCACCACCTCCGATTAGAGATACGCAGTATTTT. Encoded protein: CASSPPPIRDTQYF.

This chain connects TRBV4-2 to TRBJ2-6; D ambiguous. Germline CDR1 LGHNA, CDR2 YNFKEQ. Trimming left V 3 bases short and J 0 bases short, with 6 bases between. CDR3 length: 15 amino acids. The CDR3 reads CASSQENSGANVLTF. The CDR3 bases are TGTGCCAGCAGCCAGGAAAACTCTGGGGCCAACGTCCTGACTTTC.

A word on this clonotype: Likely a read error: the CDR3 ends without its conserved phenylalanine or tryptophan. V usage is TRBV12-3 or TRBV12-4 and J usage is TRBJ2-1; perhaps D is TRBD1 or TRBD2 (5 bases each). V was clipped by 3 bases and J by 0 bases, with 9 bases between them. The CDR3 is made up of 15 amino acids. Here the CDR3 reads CASSLGTNSYNEQFL. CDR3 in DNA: TGTGCCAGCAGTTTGGGGACCAACTCCTACAATGAGCAGTTCCTC.

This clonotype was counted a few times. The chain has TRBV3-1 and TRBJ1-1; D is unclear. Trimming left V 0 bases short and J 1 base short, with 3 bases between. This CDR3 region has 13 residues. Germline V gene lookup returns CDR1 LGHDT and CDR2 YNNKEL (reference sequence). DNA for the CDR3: TGTGCCAGCAGCCAAGAGGAGAACACTGAAGCTTTCTTT. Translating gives CASSQEENTEAFF.

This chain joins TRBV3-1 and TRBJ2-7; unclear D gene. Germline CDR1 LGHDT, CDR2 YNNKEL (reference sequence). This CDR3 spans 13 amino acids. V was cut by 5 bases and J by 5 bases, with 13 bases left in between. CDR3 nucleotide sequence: TGTGCCAGCAGCGGCCCGGGCTTCCACGAGCAGTACTTC. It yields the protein CASSGPGFHEQYF.

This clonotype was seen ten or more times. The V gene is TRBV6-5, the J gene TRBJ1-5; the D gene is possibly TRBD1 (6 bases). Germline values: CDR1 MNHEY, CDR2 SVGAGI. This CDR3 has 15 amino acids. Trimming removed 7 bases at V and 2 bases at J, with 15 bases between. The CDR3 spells CASIKQGRRNQPQHF. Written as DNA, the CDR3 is TGTGCCAGCATTAAGCAGGGGAGGCGCAATCAGCCCCAGCATTTT.